This entry lists 12 T cell receptor beta chains sequenced from one sample in a study of blood T cell repertoires in COVID-19. Only in-frame clones appear in the TCRdb table, and some are missing; sequencing was by immunoSEQ multiplex PCR. The sample yields around 200,000 clones, about nine tenths seen once. Sequenced sample: PBMCs or T cells enriched from blood (not recorded which). The source is a man between 18 and 29 years old with acute COVID-19.

The chain has TRBV2 and TRBJ1-1, with TRBD1 identical over 7 bases. With V trimmed by 9 bases and J by 3 bases, 7 bases remained unmatched. The CDR3 covers 13 residues. Per the germline V gene, CDR1 is SNHLY and CDR2 is FYNNEI. In nucleotides, the CDR3 is TGTGCCAGACAGGGGAATGAGGACACTGAAGCTTTCTTT. Translated: CARQGNEDTEAFF.

The rearrangement joins TRBV28 to TRBJ2-2, with D tentatively TRBD2 (7 bases). The germline CDR1 and CDR2 sequences are MDHEN and SYDVKM. This CDR3 has 15 residues. The V gene lost 7 bases and the J gene lost 4 bases, with 16 bases spanning the gap. CDR3 in amino acids: CASTLGGAGTGELFF. For the CDR3, the DNA is TGTGCCAGCACCCTTGGGGGGGCTGGCACCGGGGAGCTGTTTTTT.

The genes are TRBV9 and TRBJ2-7; TRBD2 matches at 10 bases. The CDR3 is 15 amino acids. CDR1 is SGDLS and CDR2 is YYNGEE in the germline V gene. V gave up 4 bases and J gave up 5 bases; unmatched junction bases: 9. CDR3 amino acids: CASSPTSAGGHEQYF. DNA of the CDR3: TGTGCCAGCAGCCCTACTTCAGCGGGAGGGCACGAGCAGTACTTC.

V gene TRBV28 combines with J gene TRBJ2-3, with a weak D call TRBD2 (6 bases). Germline CDR1 and CDR2: MDHEN and SYDVKM. Between the trimmed V and J ends, which lost 6 bases and 2 bases, there was a span of 15 bases. The CDR3 is 15 amino acids. The CDR3 sequence is CASRPGTRHTDTQYF. DNA of the CDR3: TGTGCCAGCAGGCCGGGGACTCGACACACAGATACGCAGTATTTT.

This chain uses TRBV9 with TRBJ1-1; the D gene is possibly TRBD1 (5 bases). The CDR3 totals 15 residues. CDR1 is SGDLS and CDR2 is YYNGEE in the germline V gene. The ends were cut back, 0 bases at V and 5 bases at J, with 14 bases in the middle. The CDR3 region is CASSVDLGADTEAFF. The CDR3 DNA follows: TGTGCCAGCAGCGTAGATCTTGGGGCAGATACTGAAGCTTTCTTT.

The rearrangement joins TRBV5-1 to TRBJ1-1; perhaps TRBD1 as D (5 bases). The CDR3 length is 13 residues. From germline, CDR1 is SGHRS and CDR2 YFSETQ. V dropped 6 bases and J dropped 3 bases, with 12 bases sitting between them. As DNA, the CDR3 is TGCGCCAGCAACATGTGGGGGGACACTGAAGCTTTCTTT. Amino acids: CASNMWGDTEAFF.

The V and J genes are TRBV6-1 and TRBJ2-1; no definite D call. This CDR3 has 16 amino acids. CDR1 is MNHNS and CDR2 is SASEGT in the germline V gene. Trimming cost V 2 bases and J 0 bases, with 11 bases left between them. CDR3 residues: CASSETRVGSYNEQFF. The CDR3 nucleotides read TGTGCCAGCAGTGAAACCCGGGTTGGCTCCTACAATGAGCAGTTCTTC.

The chain is built from TRBV10-1 and TRBJ2-7; D is uncertain. The germline V gene has CDR1 WNHNN and CDR2 SYGVQD (reference sequence). V was pared by 3 bases and J by 3 bases, with 9 bases between. CDR3 length: 13 residues. CDR3 region: CASSDRFFYEQYF. The DNA of the CDR3 is TGCGCCAGCAGTGACAGATTTTTCTACGAGCAGTACTTC.

This chain links TRBV2 with TRBJ2-5; 7 positions match TRBD2. This CDR3 is built from 16 residues. The trim removed 7 bases at V and 5 bases at J, leaving 16 bases unmatched. The V gene's germline CDR1 is SNHLY and CDR2 FYNNEI. Here the CDR3 reads CASTSGSTAGGETQYF. CDR3 nucleotides: TGTGCCAGCACCTCCGGGAGCACCGCCGGGGGGGAGACCCAGTACTTC.

This clone was observed a few times. The chain has TRBV28 and TRBJ2-4, with TRBD2 as a possible D gene (6 bases). V was shortened by 6 bases and J by 13 bases, with 13 bases between the two germline ends. Germline assignment: CDR1 MDHEN and CDR2 SYDVKM. CDR3 length: 11 amino acids. The CDR3 coding sequence is TGTGCCAGCAGCTACCGGGACTTCCAGTACTTC. Its protein product is CASSYRDFQYF.

The sample holds one count of this clone. This chain connects TRBV9 to TRBJ2-2, with 8 bases identical to TRBD1. Per germline, CDR1 SGDLS and CDR2 YYNGEE. The CDR3 is 13 residues long. V lost 5 bases and J lost 5; bases outside the gene matches: 2. The CDR3 DNA reads TGTGCCAGCAGACAGGGGGGTACCGGGGAGCTGTTTTTT. This sequence encodes CASRQGGTGELFF.

Comments on this clone: Other DNA sequences within the sample encode an identical CDR3. The chain combines TRBV7-9 with TRBJ2-7; a weak D match, TRBD2 (6 bases). Between the trimmed V and J ends, which lost 0 bases and 3 bases, there was a span of 6 bases. This CDR3 spans 13 amino acids. Germline V CDR1 and CDR2: SEHNR, FQNEAQ (reference sequence). CDR3 DNA sequence: TGTGCCAGCAGCTTAGCGGGAGGCTACGAGCAGTACTTC. Its translation is CASSLAGGYEQYF.